This is a list of T cell receptor beta chains from one sample in a study of shared clonotypes between healthy human individuals. The method was immunoSEQ multiplex PCR; TCRdb's version includes in-frame clones alone and lacks a portion of them. The table records some 2,100,000 clones, roughly 91% of them present only once. Sequencing was performed on naive CD8+ T cells from PBMCs. The source is a man between 18 and 29 years old in good health. Some clones in this sample may be carry-over from other donors' samples. CDR3s include the opening cysteine and the closing phenylalanine or tryptophan. Each record gives: D gene, J gene, V gene, clone size, CDR3 DNA, CDR3 protein. A D gene is named only where the DNA matches it firmly. Expanded clones are given a class, and other clones once, few, many or no size at all.

TRBD2 TRBJ2-1 TRBV11-1 once TGTGCCAGCAGATCTCGGACTAGCGGGGGGAATGAGCAGTTCTTC CASRSRTSGGNEQFF
TRBD1 TRBJ1-2 TRBV5-1 NA TGCGCCAGCAGCAAAGGACAGGGTGGCGGCTATGGCTACACCTTC CASSKGQGGGYGYTF
NA TRBJ2-2 TRBV6-5 NA TGTGCCAGCAGGGACGGAATTTACACCGGGGAGCTGTTTTTT CASRDGIYTGELFF
NA TRBJ1-4 TRBV27 NA TGTGCCAGCAGTATCCGACTCGCTAGTAATGAAAAACTGTTTTTT CASSIRLASNEKLFF
NA TRBJ2-7 TRBV7-9 NA TGTGCCAGCAGCTTACTTAGCGTTCCCTACGAGCAGTACTTC CASSLLSVPYEQYF
NA TRBJ2-5 TRBV11-1 NA TGTGCCAGCAGCCCCCCGGACGCACAAGAGACCCAGTACTTC CASSPPDAQETQYF
NA TRBJ1-2 TRBV5-4 once TGTGCCAGCAGCCCTGACAACTATGGCTACACCTTC CASSPDNYGYTF
TRBD1 TRBJ2-5 TRBV7-7 few TGTGCCAGCAGCTTAGGACAGGGCGAGACCCAGTACTTC CASSLGQGETQYF
NA TRBJ1-6 TRBV10-3 NA TGTGCCATCAGTGAGGGACGTTCACCCCTCCACTTT CAISEGRSPLHF
TRBD1 TRBJ1-1 TRBV9 NA TGTGCCAGCAGCCGACCCCCGGGACAGACGGACCTGAACACTGAAGCTTTCTTT CASSRPPGQTDLNTEAFF
NA TRBJ1-1 TRBV5-4 NA TGTGCCAGCAGCTTATCACAGAACACTGAAGCTTTCTTT CASSLSQNTEAFF
TRBD1 TRBJ2-6 TRBV9 NA TGTGCCAGCAGCGCACCGGGACAGGGAGGATCTGGGGCCAACGTCCTGACTTTC CASSAPGQGGSGANVLTF
NA TRBJ2-1 TRBV27 NA TGTGCCAGCAGTCGACTGGGGGTTGTCGGCGTTGATGAGCAGTTCTTC CASSRLGVVGVDEQFF
NA TRBJ1-2 TRBV10-1 once TGCGCCAGCAGTGAGTCTACTGGGTTTGGCTACACCTTC CASSESTGFGYTF
NA TRBJ2-2 TRBV19 few NA CASILASGGDTGELFF
NA TRBJ2-7 TRBV27 NA TGTGCCAGCAGTTTAGGGGGGGCGCGGGAGCAGTACTTC CASSLGGAREQYF
NA TRBJ2-2 TRBV10-3 NA TGTGCCATCAGCAGCGTATTGAACACCGGGGAGCTGTTTTTT CAISSVLNTGELFF
NA TRBJ2-5 TRBV21-1 NA TGTGCCAGCAGCAAAGCGGGGGAATCTCGGGACGCGCAAGAGACCCAGTACTTC CASSKAGESRDAQETQYF
TRBD1 TRBJ2-7 TRBV27 NA TGTGCCAGTGGACAGGGGGCGTCCTACGAGCAGTACTTC CASGQGASYEQYF
NA TRBJ1-2 TRBV25-1 once TGTGCCAGCAGTGAATCGTTCGGGGGACCCTATGGCTACACCTTC CASSESFGGPYGYTF
TRBD1 TRBJ2-2 TRBV7-9 NA TGTGCCAGCAGAGGGGGACAGTTGGTGGTGGAAAGGACCGGGGAGCTGTTTTTT CASRGGQLVVERTGELFF
TRBD2 TRBJ2-7 TRBV7-2 NA TGTGCCAGCAGCTTACCCCCCGGGGGGGCTTCCTCCTACGAGCAGTACTTC CASSLPPGGASSYEQYF
TRBD2 TRBJ2-1 TRBV5-1 NA TGCGCCAGCAGGAAATACCCTCTAGCGGGAGGGTACAATGAGCAGTTCTTC CASRKYPLAGGYNEQFF
TRBD1 TRBJ1-1 TRBV27 NA TGTGCCAGCTTGACAGGGCGTTCGGGCGAAGCTTTCTTT CASLTGRSGEAFF
NA TRBJ1-1 TRBV4-2 once TGTGCCAGCAGCCCATTGGGGGCTCCTAACACTGAAGCTTTCTTT CASSPLGAPNTEAFF
NA TRBJ2-7 TRBV7-9 NA TGTGCCAGCAGCTCTGAAACAAGCGACGAGCAGTACTTC CASSSETSDEQYF
NA TRBJ1-1 TRBV5-6 NA TGTGCCAGCAGCTTGGATTTGATGGCTGAAGCTTTCTTT CASSLDLMAEAFF
NA TRBJ2-4 TRBV7-9 NA TGTGCCAGCAGCCCCCCGCCGGACATTCAGTACTTC CASSPPPDIQYF
NA TRBJ2-7 TRBV28 NA TGTGCCAGCAGTTCCCGCAGGGCCTTCTACGAGCAGTACTTC CASSSRRAFYEQYF
NA TRBJ1-1 TRBV27 NA TGTGCCAGCAGTTTATCTAAGAAAATGAACACTGAAGCTTTCTTT CASSLSKKMNTEAFF
TRBD1 TRBJ1-2 TRBV19 once TGTGCCAGCGCCGGGACAGGGGCACTCTATGGCTACACCTTC CASAGTGALYGYTF
NA TRBJ1-2 TRBV7-9 NA TGTGCCAGCAGCTTAGCCGTTGGAGGCTACACCTTC CASSLAVGGYTF
NA TRBJ2-7 TRBV30 NA TGTGCCTGGGGCCGGAGAATGAGCTCCTACGAGCAGTACTTC CAWGRRMSSYEQYF
NA TRBJ1-2 TRBV29-1 NA TGCAGCGTTGAAAAGGCAGGTGGGGACTATGGCTACACCTTC CSVEKAGGDYGYTF
NA TRBJ2-5 TRBV16 NA TGTGCCAGCAGCCAATCGGAGACCCAGTACTTC CASSQSETQYF
NA TRBJ1-2 TRBV4-1 NA TGCGCCAGCAGCCCCCTAGAGGGAGTCTATGGCTACACCTTC CASSPLEGVYGYTF
TRBD2 TRBJ2-3 TRBV27 NA TGTGCCAGCGCCATCGCTAGCGGGAGAGGGACAGATACGCAGTATTTT CASAIASGRGTDTQYF
NA TRBJ2-1 TRBV19 NA TGTGCCAGTAGTAGGGGCAGCTCCTACAATGAGCAGTTCTTC CASSRGSSYNEQFF
NA TRBJ2-5 TRBV7-9 NA TGTGCCAGCAGCTCTAGGGAGACCCAGTACTTC CASSSRETQYF
TRBD1 TRBJ2-7 TRBV30 NA TGTGCCTGGATTCCCCCCCAGGGGGCTTTGAACGAGCAGTACTTC CAWIPPQGALNEQYF